These 9 T cell receptor beta chains came from one sample sequenced in a study of T cell repertoires in cytomegalovirus infection. TCRdb itself ran the reads through MiXCR, one entry per CDR3 protein. The repertoire has 250,000 to 300,000 distinct CDR3 sequences, roughly 23% of them found once; the top ten carry approximately 15%. Sequencing was done on a sample of PBMCs. The source is a human donor in good health (CMV status not recorded). Some clones in this sample may be carry-over from other donors' samples.

The chain uses TRBV24-1 and TRBJ2-7; D uncertain. The length of the CDR3 is 13 residues. V was shortened by 4 bases and J by 7 bases, with 13 bases between the two germline ends. The germline CDR1 and CDR2 sequences are KGHDR and SFDVKD. The CDR3 region is CATSDPPLGEQYF. The CDR3 region has the DNA TGTGCCACCAGTGACCCCCCGTTGGGGGAGCAGTACTTC.

V and J are TRBV19 and TRBJ1-1; a weak D match, TRBD1 (6 bases). The CDR3 is 13 amino acids. Germline V lookup: CDR1 LNHDA, CDR2 SQIVND (reference sequence). Trimming stripped 7 bases from V and 2 bases from J, with 11 bases between. The CDR3 DNA sequence: TGTGCCAGTACTAACAGGGTCAACACTGAAGCTTTCTTT. Amino acids: CASTNRVNTEAFF.

This clonotype occurred a few times. The chain joins TRBV6-1 to TRBJ2-2, with D maybe TRBD2 (5 bases). CDR3 length: 14 amino acids. Between the trimmed V and J ends, which lost 2 bases and 4 bases, there was a span of 8 bases. Germline V gives CDR1 MNHNS, CDR2 SASEGT. CDR3 amino acids: CASSEIGVTGELFF. The DNA of the CDR3 is TGTGCCAGCAGTGAAATCGGGGTCACCGGGGAGCTGTTTTTT.

The chain joins TRBV7-2 to TRBJ1-1; tentatively, D is TRBD1 (5 bases). Trimming took off 5 bases at V and 0 bases at J, with 13 bases between the two ends. Germline V gene sequence: CDR1 SGHTA, CDR2 FQGNSA. This CDR3 comprises 15 residues. This CDR3 reads CASSPIGGVNTEAFF. The CDR3 DNA reads as TGTGCCAGCAGCCCGATCGGGGGGGTGAACACTGAAGCTTTCTTT. The whole variable domain, filled in from reference TRBV7-2 and TRBJ1-1, reads GAGVSQSPSNKVTEKGKDVELRCDPISGHTALYWYRQSLGQGLEFLIYFQGNSAPDKSGLPSDRFSAERTGGSVSTLTIQRTQQEDSAVYLCASSPIGGVNTEAFFGQGTRLTVV.

This clonotype came up a few times. This chain uses TRBV6-2 or TRBV6-3 with TRBJ2-7, with 7 bases fitting TRBD1. V shed 5 bases, J shed 0 bases, and the junction held 10 bases outside the gene matches. Germline CDR1 MNHEY, CDR2 SVGEGT. The CDR3 length is 16 residues. The CDR3 DNA reads TGTGCCAGCAGTAAGCCGGGACAGTTGTTCTCCTACGAGCAGTACTTC. Encoded protein: CASSKPGQLFSYEQYF.

The chain uses TRBV5-6 and TRBJ1-2; TRBD1 agrees at 9 bases. Germline V CDR1 and CDR2: SGHDT, YYEEEE. The J segment lost 10 bases and the V segment lost 3 bases, leaving 10 bases of the junction unmatched. This CDR3 is built from 14 residues. CDR3 in DNA: TGTGCCAGCAGCTGGGGGGACAGGGCCGTCGACTACACCTTC. Translation: CASSWGDRAVDYTF.

This clonotype was recorded many times. This rearrangement joins TRBV7-9 to TRBJ2-6, with D possibly TRBD1 on 5 matching bases. The CDR3 is 17 residues long. The V end was cut by 5 bases, the J end by 0 bases, with 14 bases between. The germline V gene encodes CDR1 SEHNR and CDR2 FQNEAQ (reference sequence). CDR3 bases: TGTGCCAGCAGCCCTAGACAGTCCAACTCTGGGGCCAACGTCCTGACTTTC. As protein: CASSPRQSNSGANVLTF.

In this sample, this clonotype turned up many times. V is TRBV7-6 and J is TRBJ2-6; D not resolved. This CDR3 comprises 19 residues. Germline values: CDR1 SGHVS, CDR2 FNYEAQ. Trimming removed 5 bases from V and 0 bases from J, with 20 bases in between. The CDR3 region is CASSPMRLGHPSGANVLTF. The CDR3 nucleotides read TGTGCCAGCAGCCCAATGAGGCTAGGCCACCCCTCTGGGGCCAACGTCCTGACTTTC.

The rearrangement joins TRBV5-4 to TRBJ2-1, with D possibly matching TRBD2 (5 bases). The germline CDR1 and CDR2 sequences are SGHNT and YYREEE (reference sequence). This CDR3 is built from 13 residues. Deletions cut 3 bases from V and 6 bases from J, with 10 bases between. The CDR3 nucleotides are TGTGCCAGCAGCTCGTTCGGGGTCAATGAGCAGTTCTTC. It codes for CASSSFGVNEQFF. The whole variable domain, remainder taken from reference TRBV5-4 and TRBJ2-1, is ETGVTQSPTHLIKTRGQQVTLRCSSQSGHNTVSWYQQALGQGPQFIFQYYREEENGRGNFPPRFSGLQFPNYSSELNVNALELDDSALYLCASSSFGVNEQFFGPGTRLTVL.